This is a list of T cell receptor beta chains from one sample in a study of OX40 agonist ivuxolimab in advanced cancers. This table comes from immunoSEQ multiplex PCR, and its TCRdb copy is limited to in-frame clones, with some not included. This sample has approximately 90,000 clones, with roughly 84% found just once. The sample was CD4+ or CD8+ T cells sorted from blood, taken in a trial of the OX40 agonist ivuxolimab. Receptor source: an adult with an advanced solid tumor such as melanoma, head and neck, liver or kidney cancer. Both conserved end residues are part of each CDR3.

v_call,j_call,cdr3_aa
TRBV27,TRBJ1-2,CASSFLDRRGYTF
TRBV27,TRBJ2-3,CASRYWEQDTQYF
TRBV5-4,TRBJ1-6,CASRIQGAQGSPLHF
TRBV6-5,TRBJ1-6,CASRPGQGLAPLHF
TRBV18,TRBJ2-2,CASFVQPNTGELFF
TRBV5-1,TRBJ1-2,CASSFEEGPRSYGYTF
TRBV19,TRBJ1-1,CASSTPRRNTEAFF
TRBV6-1,TRBJ1-3,CASSQDPGNTIYF
TRBV7-8,TRBJ2-5,CASRGRAPGNQETQYF
TRBV4-2,TRBJ2-7,CASSQEFSGPYEQYF
TRBV10-3,TRBJ2-1,CATLGQGLLGEQFF
TRBV18,TRBJ1-5,CASSPSNQPQHF
TRBV15,TRBJ2-7,CATSRDSSSYEQYF
TRBV6-5,TRBJ1-5,CASRRGLNQPQHF
TRBV14,TRBJ1-1,CASSPILFGRAPPEAFF
TRBV2,TRBJ2-7,CASSDGVRISSYEQYF
TRBV30,TRBJ1-5,CAWSVVRGNQPQHF
TRBV15,TRBJ2-4,CATSRGGQGGKNIQYF
TRBV4-2,TRBJ2-3,CASSQDMGWDTQYF